This T cell receptor beta chain appears in the sequencing data of a study of response to subunit inactivated influenza vaccine. Study outcomes and limitations: New T cells are recruited in small numbers by each seasonal influenza vaccination, according to the authors' suggestion.

This clonotype was observed many times. No antigen is known for it. MiXCR was run by TCRdb on the RT-PCR reads, yielding one entry per CDR3 protein. Among under 550,000 distinct CDR3 sequences, 6% to 9% were seen once, and the ten largest hold 13%. This CDR3 spans 14 amino acids. Trimming removed 1 base from V and 4 bases from J, with 9 bases in between. Looked up from germline, CDR1 is LGHNA and CDR2 is YNFKEQ. V usage is TRBV4-2 and J usage is TRBJ2-3, with D possibly TRBD2 on 5 matching bases. The sample was PBMCs from blood, taken approximately 25 months after vaccination. This clonotype was obtained from a man aged 50-75 years who received an inactivated influenza vaccine. The CDR3 loop is CASSQGGSADTQYF. Here the CDR3 DNA reads TGTGCCAGCAGCCAAGGTGGGAGCGCAGATACGCAGTATTTT.